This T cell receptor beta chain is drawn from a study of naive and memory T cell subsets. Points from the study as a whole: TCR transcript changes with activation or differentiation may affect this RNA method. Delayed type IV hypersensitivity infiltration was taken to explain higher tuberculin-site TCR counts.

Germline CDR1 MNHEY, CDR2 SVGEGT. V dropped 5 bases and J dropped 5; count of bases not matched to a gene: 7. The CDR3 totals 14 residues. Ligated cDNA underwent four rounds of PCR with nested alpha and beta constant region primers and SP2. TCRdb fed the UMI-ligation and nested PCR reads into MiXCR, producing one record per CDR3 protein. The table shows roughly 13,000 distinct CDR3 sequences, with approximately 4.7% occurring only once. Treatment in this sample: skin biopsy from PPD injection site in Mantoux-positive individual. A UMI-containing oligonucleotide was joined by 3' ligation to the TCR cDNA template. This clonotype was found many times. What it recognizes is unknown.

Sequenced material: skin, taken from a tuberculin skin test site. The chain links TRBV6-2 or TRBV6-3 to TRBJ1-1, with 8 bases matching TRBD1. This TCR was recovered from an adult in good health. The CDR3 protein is CASSHQGARTEAFF. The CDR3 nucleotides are TGTGCCAGCAGTCACCAGGGGGCTCGTACTGAAGCTTTCTTT.